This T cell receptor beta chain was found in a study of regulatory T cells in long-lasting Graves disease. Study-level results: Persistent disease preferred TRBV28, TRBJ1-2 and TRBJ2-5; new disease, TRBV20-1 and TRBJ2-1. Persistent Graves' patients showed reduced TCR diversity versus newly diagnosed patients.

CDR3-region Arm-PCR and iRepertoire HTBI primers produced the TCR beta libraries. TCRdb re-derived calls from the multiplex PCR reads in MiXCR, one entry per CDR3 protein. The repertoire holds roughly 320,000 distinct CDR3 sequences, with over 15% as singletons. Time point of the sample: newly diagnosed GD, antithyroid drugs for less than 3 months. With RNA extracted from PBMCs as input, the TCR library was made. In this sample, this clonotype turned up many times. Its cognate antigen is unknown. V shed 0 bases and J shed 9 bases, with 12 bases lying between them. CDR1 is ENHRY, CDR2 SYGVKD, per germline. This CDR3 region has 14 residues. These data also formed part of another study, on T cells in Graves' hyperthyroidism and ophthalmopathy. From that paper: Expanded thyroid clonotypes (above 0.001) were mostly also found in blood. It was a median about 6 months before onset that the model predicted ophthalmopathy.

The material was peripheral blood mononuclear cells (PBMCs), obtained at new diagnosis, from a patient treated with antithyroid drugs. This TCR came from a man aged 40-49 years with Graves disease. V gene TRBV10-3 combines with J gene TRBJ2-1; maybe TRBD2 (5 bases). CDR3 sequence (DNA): TGTGCCATCAGTGAGTCGAGGCTAGCCGGTGAGCAGTTCTTC. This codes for CAISESRLAGEQFF.